These T cell receptor beta chains were read from a single sample in a study of tissue T cells after allogeneic stem cell transplantation. TCRdb keeps only in-frame clones here, not all; method: immunoSEQ multiplex PCR. The repertoire holds about 9,900 clones, with more than 50% as singletons. The sequences come from tissue from the jejunum, collected at autopsy. These receptors all stem from a female donor of 60 years or more with lung cancer. CDR3s include the opening cysteine and the closing phenylalanine or tryptophan. A D gene is named only where the DNA matches it firmly. Size values are once, few and many counts, or a class for expanded clones, and some rows have none.

v_gene: TRBV2
abundance: NA
j_gene: TRBJ2-7
d_gene: NA
CDR3aa: CASTLTEFPYEQYF
CDR3nt: TGTGCCAGCACCTTGACAGAGTTCCCCTACGAGCAGTACTTC

v_gene: TRBV29-1
abundance: NA
j_gene: TRBJ2-7
d_gene: TRBD2
CDR3aa: CSVEGGSAYEQYF
CDR3nt: TGCAGCGTTGAGGGCGGGAGTGCCTACGAGCAGTACTTC

v_gene: TRBV24-1
abundance: NA
j_gene: TRBJ2-3
d_gene: NA
CDR3aa: CATSDSGTGSTDTQYF
CDR3nt: TGTGCCACCAGTGACTCCGGGACGGGGAGCACAGATACGCAGTATTTT

v_gene: TRBV4-3
abundance: NA
j_gene: TRBJ1-2
d_gene: NA
CDR3aa: CASSRGPTPYGYTF
CDR3nt: TGCGCCAGCAGCCGGGGTCCGACCCCATATGGCTACACCTTC

v_gene: TRBV5-1
abundance: few
j_gene: TRBJ2-1
d_gene: NA
CDR3aa: CASRAGETYNEQFF
CDR3nt: TGCGCCAGCAGAGCAGGGGAAACCTACAATGAGCAGTTCTTC

v_gene: TRBV11-3
abundance: NA
j_gene: TRBJ1-1
d_gene: NA
CDR3aa: CASSLVEEGNTEAFF
CDR3nt: TGTGCCAGCAGCTTAGTCGAGGAGGGGAACACTGAAGCTTTCTTT

v_gene: TRBV18
abundance: NA
j_gene: TRBJ2-1
d_gene: TRBD2
CDR3aa: CASSSTSGGSYNEQFF
CDR3nt: TGTGCCAGCTCGTCGACTAGCGGGGGATCCTACAATGAGCAGTTCTTC

v_gene: TRBV7-9
abundance: few
j_gene: TRBJ2-5
d_gene: NA
CDR3aa: CASSQWGGGETQYF
CDR3nt: TGTGCCAGCAGCCAGTGGGGAGGAGGGGAGACCCAGTACTTC

v_gene: TRBV14
abundance: NA
j_gene: TRBJ1-2
d_gene: TRBD1
CDR3aa: CASSHLRGQGEGGYTF
CDR3nt: TGTGCCAGCAGCCACTTACGCGGACAGGGTGAAGGTGGCTACACCTTC

v_gene: TRBV5-1
abundance: NA
j_gene: TRBJ2-7
d_gene: NA
CDR3aa: CASSPTPVQAYEQYF
CDR3nt: TGCGCCAGCAGCCCCACCCCAGTACAGGCTTACGAGCAGTACTTC

v_gene: TRBV3-1/TRBV3-2
abundance: NA
j_gene: TRBJ2-1
d_gene: TRBD2
CDR3aa: CASSQDGRGGPGRYNEQFF
CDR3nt: TGTGCCAGCAGCCAAGACGGGCGGGGGGGCCCAGGCCGCTACAATGAGCAGTTCTTC

v_gene: TRBV6-5
abundance: NA
j_gene: TRBJ1-2
d_gene: NA
CDR3aa: CASSLQGVVSYYGYTF
CDR3nt: TGTGCCAGCAGTTTGCAGGGCGTAGTATCTTACTATGGCTACACCTTC

v_gene: TRBV5-4
abundance: NA
j_gene: TRBJ2-5
d_gene: NA
CDR3aa: CASSLDGTQETQYF
CDR3nt: TGTGCCAGCAGCTTGGACGGGACACAAGAGACCCAGTACTTC

v_gene: TRBV29-1
abundance: NA
j_gene: TRBJ2-7
d_gene: TRBD1
CDR3aa: CSVEGGQGVEQYF
CDR3nt: TGCAGCGTTGAAGGAGGACAGGGGGTCGAGCAGTACTTC

v_gene: TRBV3-1/TRBV3-2
abundance: NA
j_gene: TRBJ2-1
d_gene: NA
CDR3aa: CASSPAGSYNEQFF
CDR3nt: TGTGCCAGCAGCCCGGCGGGCTCCTACAATGAGCAGTTCTTC

v_gene: TRBV7-9
abundance: NA
j_gene: TRBJ2-2
d_gene: NA
CDR3aa: CASSFVGTGELFF
CDR3nt: TGTGCCAGCAGCTTTGTCGGCACCGGGGAGCTGTTTTTT

v_gene: TRBV18
abundance: few
j_gene: TRBJ1-6
d_gene: TRBD1
CDR3aa: CASSPFTGGSYNSPLHF
CDR3nt: TGTGCCAGCTCACCATTTACAGGGGGCTCCTATAATTCACCCCTCCACTTT

v_gene: TRBV30
abundance: medium-sized
j_gene: TRBJ2-5
d_gene: TRBD2
CDR3aa: CAWRAGLAGGAETQYF
CDR3nt: TGTGCCTGGAGGGCTGGACTAGCGGGAGGAGCAGAGACCCAGTACTTC

v_gene: TRBV3-1/TRBV3-2
abundance: NA
j_gene: TRBJ2-1
d_gene: NA
CDR3aa: CASSQEPRSSREQFF
CDR3nt: TGTGCCAGCAGCCAAGAACCTAGGAGCTCACGGGAGCAGTTCTTC

v_gene: TRBV6-5
abundance: NA
j_gene: TRBJ2-7
d_gene: TRBD1
CDR3aa: CASRDDRAPPYEQYF
CDR3nt: TGTGCCAGCAGGGACGACAGGGCGCCCCCCTACGAGCAGTACTTC

v_gene: TRBV10-2
abundance: NA
j_gene: TRBJ2-5
d_gene: NA
CDR3aa: CASRQGGNQETQYF
CDR3nt: TGCGCCAGCAGACAGGGCGGGAATCAAGAGACCCAGTACTTC

v_gene: TRBV30
abundance: few
j_gene: TRBJ2-7
d_gene: NA
CDR3aa: CAWGQGWNEQYF
CDR3nt: TGTGCCTGGGGGCAGGGCTGGAACGAGCAGTACTTC

v_gene: TRBV7-6
abundance: medium-sized
j_gene: TRBJ2-3
d_gene: TRBD1
CDR3aa: CASSPGQGWATDTQYF
CDR3nt: TGTGCCAGCAGCCCCGGACAGGGTTGGGCGACAGATACGCAGTATTTT

v_gene: TRBV5-1
abundance: NA
j_gene: TRBJ2-5
d_gene: NA
CDR3aa: CASSGGYQETQYF
CDR3nt: TGCGCCAGCAGCGGAGGGTACCAAGAGACCCAGTACTTC

v_gene: TRBV29-1
abundance: few
j_gene: TRBJ2-7
d_gene: TRBD1
CDR3aa: CSVRDRAYEQYF
CDR3nt: TGCAGCGTCCGGGACAGGGCGTACGAGCAGTACTTC

v_gene: TRBV7-9
abundance: NA
j_gene: TRBJ2-1
d_gene: NA
CDR3aa: CASTPSRGINNEQFF
CDR3nt: TGTGCCAGCACCCCTAGTCGGGGGATAAACAATGAGCAGTTCTTC

v_gene: TRBV11-3
abundance: few
j_gene: TRBJ2-5
d_gene: NA
CDR3aa: CASSLGAVETQYF
CDR3nt: TGTGCCAGCAGCTTAGGTGCGGTAGAGACCCAGTACTTC

v_gene: TRBV6-2/TRBV6-3
abundance: NA
j_gene: TRBJ1-3
d_gene: NA
CDR3aa: CASSPGPGDAGNTIYF
CDR3nt: TGTGCCAGCAGCCCTGGACCAGGGGACGCTGGAAACACCATATATTTT

v_gene: TRBV7-2
abundance: few
j_gene: TRBJ2-5
d_gene: NA
CDR3aa: CASSLGFGGRGETQYF
CDR3nt: TGTGCCAGCAGCTTAGGTTTCGGGGGGCGGGGAGAGACCCAGTACTTC

v_gene: TRBV5-8
abundance: NA
j_gene: TRBJ1-5
d_gene: TRBD1
CDR3aa: CASSLWGQGFTKPQHF
CDR3nt: TGTGCCAGCAGCTTGTGGGGACAGGGCTTCACGAAGCCCCAGCATTTT

v_gene: TRBV6-5
abundance: NA
j_gene: TRBJ2-1
d_gene: TRBD1
CDR3aa: CASRTGTHNEQFF
CDR3nt: TGTGCCAGCAGGACAGGGACCCACAATGAGCAGTTCTTC

v_gene: TRBV21-1
abundance: few
j_gene: TRBJ2-3
d_gene: NA
CDR3aa: CASSKGRRDSPTDTQYF
CDR3nt: TGTGCCAGCAGCAAAGGGCGTCGGGACAGCCCCACAGATACGCAGTATTTT